These 20 T cell receptor beta chains originate from one sample sequenced in a study of cytomegalovirus exposure and HLA in healthy donors. PCR employed 60 Vbeta and 13 Jbeta primers. Profiled with immunoSEQ multiplex PCR; TCRdb holds only in-frame clones, not every one. The sample holds roughly 120,000 clones, 75% to 80% seen once. Sample: PBMCs. The receptors here all came from a man in his forties in good health and CMV-seronegative.

The chain combines TRBV7-2 with TRBJ1-3; no clear D gene. The CDR3 spans 15 residues. Germline V gives CDR1 SGHTA, CDR2 FQGNSA. V was clipped by 4 bases and J by 0 bases, with 10 bases between them. The CDR3 is CASSSWPPSGNTIYF. The CDR3, as DNA: TGTGCCAGCAGCTCCTGGCCTCCCTCTGGAAACACCATATATTTT.

The V call is TRBV4-2, the J call TRBJ2-5; 10 bases fit TRBD2. V lost 0 bases to trimming and J lost 4 bases; unmatched junction nucleotides: 5. Germline loops: CDR1 LGHNA, CDR2 YNFKEQ. The CDR3 is 16 amino acids. CDR3 nucleotide sequence: TGTGCCAGCAGCCAAGATAGCGGGGGGACCCCAGAGACCCAGTACTTC. This encodes CASSQDSGGTPETQYF.

This chain joins TRBV7-9 and TRBJ1-5, with TRBD1 matching 7 bases. CDR3 length: 11 amino acids. With 5 bases clipped from V and 11 bases from J, the junction kept 3 bases outside the gene matches. CDR1 is SEHNR and CDR2 is FQNEAQ in the germline V gene (reference sequence). Here the CDR3 reads CASSGDRAQHF. The CDR3 DNA sequence: TGTGCCAGCAGCGGCGACAGGGCCCAGCATTTT. The variable domain in full, completed from reference TRBV7-9 and TRBJ1-5, reads DTGVSQNPRHKITKRGQNVTFRCDPISEHNRLYWYRQTLGQGPEFLTYFQNEAQLEKSRLLSDRFSAERPKGSFSTLEIQRTEQGDSAMYLCASSGDRAQHFGDGTRLSIL.

Of note for this clone: The same CDR3 arises from other DNA sequences in this sample as well. The CDR3 spells CASSQDGAGVYNEQFF. CDR3 DNA: TGCGCCAGCAGCCAAGATGGAGCGGGGGTCTACAATGAGCAGTTCTTC. This sequence joins TRBV4-3 and TRBJ2-1; 8 bases align to TRBD2. The V gene end was trimmed by 0 bases and the J gene end by 3 bases; junction bases not matched to a gene: 4. The CDR3 has 16 amino acids. The germline V gene encodes CDR1 LGHNA and CDR2 YSLEER.

This chain joins TRBV9 and TRBJ2-6; 10 bases fit TRBD1. V gave up 1 base and J gave up 3 bases; unmatched junction bases: 10. The germline CDR1 and CDR2 sequences are SGDLS and YYNGEE. The length of the CDR3 is 19 residues. The CDR3 reads CASSVPGQGFSFGANVLTF. DNA for the CDR3: TGTGCCAGCAGCGTACCGGGACAGGGGTTTTCGTTTGGGGCCAACGTCCTGACTTTC.

The gene calls are TRBV28 and TRBJ1-3; D is unresolved. The CDR3 consists of 13 residues. Germline V lookup: CDR1 MDHEN, CDR2 SYDVKM. Trimming removed 8 bases at V and 4 bases at J, with 12 bases between. The CDR3, as DNA: TGTGCCAGCGGCTGGGAGGCCGGAAACACCATATATTTT. Its protein product is CASGWEAGNTIYF.

This rearrangement joins TRBV7-7 to TRBJ1-6; TRBD1 aligns across 8 bases. Per germline, CDR1 SSHAT and CDR2 FNYEAQ (reference sequence). This CDR3 has 16 amino acids. V trimming: 1 base; J trimming: 10 bases; junction bases outside the gene matches: 9. The CDR3 nucleotides read TGTGCCAGCAGCTTAGAGGCAGGGGGCGCCTTGTCACCCCTCCACTTT. Protein sequence: CASSLEAGGALSPLHF.

The chain recombines TRBV6-6 with TRBJ1-4, with TRBD1 identical over 7 bases. The length of the CDR3 is 15 residues. The germline CDR1 and CDR2 sequences are MNHNY and SVGAGI (reference sequence). With 2 bases clipped from V and 7 bases from J, the junction kept 7 bases outside the gene matches. Written as DNA, the CDR3 is TGTGCCAGCAGTTACGGGGTAGGGGACAGTGAAAAACTGTTTTTT. This sequence encodes CASSYGVGDSEKLFF.

The V gene is TRBV2, the J gene TRBJ2-7; perhaps TRBD1 as D (6 bases). This CDR3 is built from 13 residues. Germline V CDR1 and CDR2: SNHLY, FYNNEI. V was cut by 6 bases and J by 4 bases, with 13 bases left in between. As DNA, the CDR3 is TGTGCCAGCAGAAGGGACACAAAATACGAGCAGTACTTC. This sequence encodes CASRRDTKYEQYF. The variable domain in full, with the rest retrieved from reference TRBV2 and TRBJ2-7, is EPEVTQTPSHQVTQMGQEVILRCVPISNHLYFYWYRQILGQKVEFLVSFYNNEISEKSEIFDDQFSVERPDGSNFTLKIRSTKLEDSAMYFCASRRDTKYEQYFGPGTRLTVT.

V gene TRBV18 combines with J gene TRBJ1-1; D may be TRBD1 (5 bases). The germline CDR1 and CDR2 sequences are KGHSH and LQKENI. V was pared by 0 bases and J by 6 bases, with 11 bases between. This CDR3 is built from 14 residues. The CDR3 is CASSPPSGDAEAFF. The CDR3 nucleotides read TGTGCCAGCTCACCACCGTCGGGGGACGCTGAAGCTTTCTTT.

This clone was detected only once. V and J are TRBV27 and TRBJ2-7; TRBD1 aligns across 9 bases. Germline trimming cut 5 bases from V and 6 bases from J; bases unmatched to any gene: 14. CDR3 length equals 16 residues. In germline, CDR1 is MNHEY, CDR2 SMNVEV (reference sequence). CDR3 DNA: TGTGCCAGCAGTCACTACAGGGGGCTTTTTATCCTCGAGCAGTACTTC. The encoded protein is CASSHYRGLFILEQYF.

The CDR3 region is CASSLMSLGVNTEAFF. CDR3 bases: TGTGCCAGCAGCTTAATGTCGTTAGGGGTGAACACTGAAGCTTTCTTT. The V gene is TRBV11-2, the J gene TRBJ1-1, with D perhaps TRBD1 (5 bases). Germline V gene data show CDR1 as SGHAT and CDR2 as FQNNGV. Trimming removed 2 bases from V and 0 bases from J, with 13 bases in between. The length of the CDR3 is 16 residues.

The gene calls are TRBV5-1 and TRBJ2-3; 7 bases fit TRBD2. Trimming took 2 bases from V and 3 from J; bases not matched to a gene: 9. CDR3 length: 16 residues. CDR1 SGHRS and CDR2 YFSETQ come from the germline V gene. For the CDR3, the DNA is TGCGCCAGCAGCTTAGCGGCCCGGGAGGTAACAGATACGCAGTATTTT. Residues: CASSLAAREVTDTQYF.

The genes are TRBV5-1 and TRBJ1-4, with D uncertain. Germline CDR1 reads SGHRS; CDR2 reads YFSETQ. V gave up 1 base and J gave up 2 bases, with 15 bases separating them. The CDR3 loop spans 17 amino acids. In DNA, the CDR3 is TGCGCCAGCAGCTTGCGGTTCAGGATGGCGACTAATGAAAAACTGTTTTTT. It is translated as CASSLRFRMATNEKLFF.

The V gene is TRBV7-8, the J gene TRBJ2-2; D might be TRBD1 (6 bases). The CDR3 extends over 14 amino acids. V was shortened by 6 bases and J by 1 base, with 9 bases between the two germline ends. From germline, CDR1 is SGHVS and CDR2 FQNEAQ. The CDR3 is CASRRTVNTGELFF. As DNA, the CDR3 is TGTGCCAGCAGACGGACAGTGAACACCGGGGAGCTGTTTTTT.

The chain employs TRBV27 and TRBJ1-5; D uncertain. CDR3 length: 17 amino acids. V lost 6 bases and J 4 bases, leaving 22 bases between the germline ends. Germline V gives CDR1 MNHEY, CDR2 SMNVEV (reference sequence). CDR3 nucleotides: TGTGCCAGCAGATCCACCTGGGGAGCTGAGTCGAATCAGCCCCAGCATTTT. It is translated as CASRSTWGAESNQPQHF.

The chain joins TRBV2 to TRBJ2-3, with 7 bases matching TRBD1. Germline V gene lookup returns CDR1 SNHLY and CDR2 FYNNEI. The length of the CDR3 is 16 residues. Trimming took 7 bases from V and 0 from J; bases not matched to a gene: 10. The CDR3 DNA follows: TGTGCCAGCATAAGGGGGCAGGGGTTAAGCACAGATACGCAGTATTTT. This sequence encodes CASIRGQGLSTDTQYF.

This clone was seen a few times. The CDR3 DNA follows: TGTGCCAGTAGTTTTGGCCGACAGGGGAGAGGCTACGAGCAGTACTTC. This translates into CASSFGRQGRGYEQYF. J is TRBJ2-7 and V is TRBV19; the match to TRBD1 covers 8 bases. The CDR3 loop spans 16 amino acids. Germline V gene sequence: CDR1 LNHDA, CDR2 SQIVND (reference sequence). The ends lost 5 bases at V and 3 bases at J; junction bases unmatched: 12.

The chain couples TRBV27 to TRBJ2-7; D perhaps matches TRBD1 (5 bases). Germline V gene lookup returns CDR1 MNHEY and CDR2 SMNVEV (reference sequence). This CDR3 has 14 amino acids. Trimming left V 2 bases short and J 1 base short, with 9 bases between. CDR3 sequence: CASSLGRASYEQYF. The DNA for the CDR3 is TGTGCCAGCAGTTTAGGCAGGGCGTCCTACGAGCAGTACTTC.

The chain couples TRBV30 to TRBJ1-1; no clear D gene. The ends were cut back, 5 bases at V and 5 bases at J, with 9 bases in the middle. The CDR3 is 11 amino acids. Germline values: CDR1 GTSNPN, CDR2 SVGIG (reference sequence). DNA for the CDR3: TGTGCCTGGGCCGGGATTACTGAAGCTTTCTTT. This codes for CAWAGITEAFF. Full variable domain (outside the CDR3, taken from reference TRBV30 and TRBJ1-1): SQTIHQWPATLVQPVGSPLSLECTVEGTSNPNLYWYRQAAGRGLQLLFYSVGIGQISSEVPQNLSASRPQDRQFILSSKKLLLSDSGFYLCAWAGITEAFFGQGTRLTVV.